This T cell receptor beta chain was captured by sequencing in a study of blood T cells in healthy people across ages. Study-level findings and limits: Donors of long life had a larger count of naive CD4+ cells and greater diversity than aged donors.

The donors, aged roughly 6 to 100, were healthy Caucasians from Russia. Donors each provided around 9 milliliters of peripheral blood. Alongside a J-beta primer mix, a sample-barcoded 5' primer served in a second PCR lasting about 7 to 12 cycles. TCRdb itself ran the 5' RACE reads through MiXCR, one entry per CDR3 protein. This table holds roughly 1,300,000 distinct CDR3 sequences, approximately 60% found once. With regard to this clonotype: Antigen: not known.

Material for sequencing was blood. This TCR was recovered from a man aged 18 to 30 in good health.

This CDR3 reads CASSLGTFPRDGYTF. DNA of the CDR3: TGTGCCAGCAGCTTGGGGACCTTTCCTAGGGATGGCTACACCTTC. V usage is TRBV7-8 and J usage is TRBJ1-2; TRBD1 might be the D (5 bases). Trimming shortened V by 3 bases and J by 6 bases, and 17 bases separated the two germline ends. The CDR3 extends over 15 amino acids. Per germline, CDR1 SGHVS and CDR2 FQNEAQ.